This T cell receptor beta chain was identified during a study of regulatory T cells in long-lasting Graves disease. Described time point: newly diagnosed GD, antithyroid drugs for less than 3 months. RNA extracted from PBMCs served as the sequencing template. With EDTA tubes as the receptacles, around 10 milliliters of peripheral blood were drawn. The CDR3 has 17 amino acids. Germline CDR1 is MGHRA and CDR2 is YSYEKL. V shed 0 bases and J shed 7 bases, with 21 bases lying between them. According to the study, TCR beta libraries were built with iRepertoire HTBI primers and CDR3-region Arm-PCR. Original data processing: From all samples, identification returned 12 to 15 TRBJ and 60 to 80 TRBV segments. TCRdb reprocessed the multiplex PCR reads with MiXCR, giving one entry per CDR3 protein. These V and J calls originate from TCRdb's pipeline instead of the authors' own analysis. Seen here are 510,000 or so distinct CDR3 sequences, about 12% observed once, and the top ten hold approximately 9.6%.

The data also belong to a second study, concerning T cells in Graves' hyperthyroidism and ophthalmopathy.

This chain links TRBV4-1 with TRBJ1-2, with a tentative D call TRBD1 (6 bases). The source of this sequence is a woman under 40 with Graves disease. The specimen comprised peripheral blood mononuclear cells (PBMCs), sampled at new diagnosis, from a patient treated with antithyroid drugs. CDR3 sequence (DNA): TGCGCCAGCAGCCAAGACGGCAGGGGTGCAGTTGTTGGTGGCTACACCTTC. Its protein is CASSQDGRGAVVGGYTF.